This is a list of T cell receptor beta chains from one sample in a study of shared clonotypes between healthy human individuals. Clones were read by immunoSEQ multiplex PCR, and TCRdb kept only the in-frame ones, dropping some. The data contain 2.3 million or so clones, about 92% of them singletons. Source material: naive CD4+ T cells from PBMCs. The receptor set was obtained from a man younger than 35 in good health. Some clones in this sample may be carry-over from other donors' samples. Each CDR3 is given with its conserved first and last residue. A D gene is named only where the DNA matches it firmly. A row's size may be missing; if present it is once, few, many or a size class.

j_gene: TRBJ2-7; v_gene: TRBV7-2; abundance: once; d_gene: .; CDR3nt: TGTGCCAGCAGCCAAGATACAGGCAGGAGTTCCTACGAGCAGTACTTC; CDR3aa: CASSQDTGRSSYEQYF
j_gene: TRBJ2-7; v_gene: TRBV2; abundance: .; d_gene: .; CDR3nt: TGTGCCAGCAGGGGGTCCTACGAGCAGTACTTC; CDR3aa: CASRGSYEQYF
j_gene: TRBJ1-3; v_gene: TRBV6-1; abundance: .; d_gene: .; CDR3nt: TGTGCCAGCAGTGAACGGGGCAGGGCCTCTGGAAACACCATATATTTT; CDR3aa: CASSERGRASGNTIYF
j_gene: TRBJ2-1; v_gene: TRBV7-3; abundance: .; d_gene: .; CDR3nt: TGTGCCAGCAGCTCCCCAGGACTTCGGGCCAATGAGCAGTTCTTC; CDR3aa: CASSSPGLRANEQFF
j_gene: TRBJ2-1; v_gene: TRBV6-4; abundance: .; d_gene: TRBD2; CDR3nt: TGTGCCAGCAGTGGCGGGGAGGGGACCTACAATGAGCAGTTCTTC; CDR3aa: CASSGGEGTYNEQFF
j_gene: TRBJ1-1; v_gene: TRBV9; abundance: .; d_gene: .; CDR3nt: TGTGCCAGCAGCGTCTACCCTAACACTGAAGCTTTCTTT; CDR3aa: CASSVYPNTEAFF
j_gene: TRBJ2-1; v_gene: TRBV5-4; abundance: .; d_gene: TRBD2; CDR3nt: TGTGCCAGCAGCTCAATAGCGGGAACCTCCTACAATGAGCAGTTCTTC; CDR3aa: CASSSIAGTSYNEQFF
j_gene: TRBJ2-3; v_gene: TRBV5-1; abundance: .; d_gene: .; CDR3nt: TGCGCCAGCAGCTTGGACCCAGCCAACACAGATACGCAGTATTTT; CDR3aa: CASSLDPANTDTQYF
j_gene: TRBJ2-6; v_gene: TRBV2; abundance: .; d_gene: .; CDR3nt: TGTGCCAGCAGTGAACGGGAGTCCTCTGGGGCCAACGTCCTGACTTTC; CDR3aa: CASSERESSGANVLTF
j_gene: TRBJ1-2; v_gene: TRBV11-1; abundance: .; d_gene: .; CDR3nt: TGTGCCAGCAGCTTAGGACAAGGCGTGTATGGCTACACCTTC; CDR3aa: CASSLGQGVYGYTF
j_gene: TRBJ2-7; v_gene: TRBV14; abundance: .; d_gene: .; CDR3nt: TGTGCCAGCAGCTTGATGCTCGCGGACGAGCAGTACTTC; CDR3aa: CASSLMLADEQYF
j_gene: TRBJ2-1; v_gene: TRBV5-4; abundance: .; d_gene: TRBD2; CDR3nt: TGTGCCAGCAGCTCGGGGACTAGCGAGTGGAATGAGCAGTTCTTC; CDR3aa: CASSSGTSEWNEQFF
j_gene: TRBJ2-1; v_gene: TRBV5-6; abundance: .; d_gene: .; CDR3nt: TGTGCCAGCAGCTCCGGAACGGGGAATGAGCAGTTCTTC; CDR3aa: CASSSGTGNEQFF
j_gene: TRBJ1-1; v_gene: TRBV5-1; abundance: .; d_gene: .; CDR3nt: TGCGCCAGCAATCAAGGATCGAACACTGAAGCTTTCTTT; CDR3aa: CASNQGSNTEAFF
j_gene: TRBJ2-3; v_gene: TRBV18; abundance: .; d_gene: TRBD1; CDR3nt: TGTGCCAGCTCACCAGGAACAGGGGATGCAGATACGCAGTATTTT; CDR3aa: CASSPGTGDADTQYF
j_gene: TRBJ2-5; v_gene: TRBV5-5; abundance: .; d_gene: TRBD1; CDR3nt: TGTGCCAGCAGCTCTCTTAGGACAGGGGGCGATTTGGAGACCCAGTACTTC; CDR3aa: CASSSLRTGGDLETQYF
j_gene: TRBJ1-2; v_gene: TRBV28; abundance: .; d_gene: TRBD1; CDR3nt: TGTGCCAGCGTACAGGGGAACTATGGCTACACCTTC; CDR3aa: CASVQGNYGYTF
j_gene: TRBJ2-3; v_gene: TRBV5-1; abundance: .; d_gene: .; CDR3nt: TGCGCCAGCAGCGACCAGGGCGCACCCACAGATACGCAGTATTTT; CDR3aa: CASSDQGAPTDTQYF
j_gene: TRBJ2-2; v_gene: TRBV7-2; abundance: .; d_gene: .; CDR3nt: TGTGCCAGCAGCTCCGCGAACACCGGGGAGCTGTTTTTT; CDR3aa: CASSSANTGELFF
j_gene: TRBJ2-1; v_gene: TRBV10-1; abundance: .; d_gene: .; CDR3nt: TGCGCCAGCAGTGGCCAATCCTACAATGAGCAGTTCTTC; CDR3aa: CASSGQSYNEQFF
j_gene: TRBJ1-2; v_gene: TRBV5-4; abundance: .; d_gene: TRBD1; CDR3nt: TGTGCCAGCAGCCTCGACAGGGGTGGGAACTATGGCTACACCTTC; CDR3aa: CASSLDRGGNYGYTF
j_gene: TRBJ2-1; v_gene: TRBV14; abundance: .; d_gene: TRBD2; CDR3nt: TGTGCCAGCAGCCGGATTAGACTAGCGGCCAACAATGAGCAGTTCTTC; CDR3aa: CASSRIRLAANNEQFF
j_gene: TRBJ1-1; v_gene: TRBV28; abundance: .; d_gene: .; CDR3nt: TGTGCCAGCAGGTGGGGGGCGACTGGCACTGAAGCTTTCTTT; CDR3aa: CASRWGATGTEAFF
j_gene: TRBJ2-1; v_gene: TRBV5-1; abundance: .; d_gene: TRBD1; CDR3nt: TGCGCCAGCAGCGCACAGGGGATCGACAATGAGCAGTTCTTC; CDR3aa: CASSAQGIDNEQFF
j_gene: TRBJ2-5; v_gene: TRBV5-1; abundance: .; d_gene: .; CDR3nt: TGCGCCAGCAGCTTGGTCCGTAAGGAGCAAGAGACCCAGTACTTC; CDR3aa: CASSLVRKEQETQYF
j_gene: TRBJ1-4; v_gene: TRBV5-6; abundance: .; d_gene: TRBD1; CDR3nt: TGTGCCAGCAGCTCGTCGACAGGGGGGAATGAAAAACTGTTTTTT; CDR3aa: CASSSSTGGNEKLFF
j_gene: TRBJ1-2; v_gene: TRBV19; abundance: .; d_gene: .; CDR3nt: TGTGCCAGTAGTATAGCAGGGTCTGGCTACACCTTC; CDR3aa: CASSIAGSGYTF
j_gene: TRBJ1-1; v_gene: TRBV7-9; abundance: .; d_gene: .; CDR3nt: TGTGCCAGCAGCTTAGAATTGGACACTGAAGCTTTCTTT; CDR3aa: CASSLELDTEAFF
j_gene: TRBJ2-1; v_gene: TRBV7-9; abundance: .; d_gene: .; CDR3nt: TGTGCCAGCAGCTTAGCCGGGACATATTACAATGAGCAGTTCTTC; CDR3aa: CASSLAGTYYNEQFF
j_gene: TRBJ1-1; v_gene: TRBV19; abundance: .; d_gene: .; CDR3nt: TGTGCCAGTAGTATTCGACAAGATCAGAACACTGAAGCTTTCTTT; CDR3aa: CASSIRQDQNTEAFF
j_gene: TRBJ2-2; v_gene: TRBV7-3; abundance: .; d_gene: .; CDR3nt: TGTGCCAGCAGCCCCCAGCAGAACACCGGGGAGCTGTTTTTT; CDR3aa: CASSPQQNTGELFF
j_gene: TRBJ1-5; v_gene: TRBV11-3; abundance: .; d_gene: .; CDR3nt: TGTGCCAGCAGCTTAGGAGTTCTCAGCAATCAGCCCCAGCATTTT; CDR3aa: CASSLGVLSNQPQHF
j_gene: TRBJ2-7; v_gene: TRBV7-2; abundance: .; d_gene: TRBD1; CDR3nt: TGTGCCAGCAGCTTCGACAGGGGCCCCTACGAGCAGTACTTC; CDR3aa: CASSFDRGPYEQYF
j_gene: TRBJ2-7; v_gene: TRBV14; abundance: .; d_gene: .; CDR3nt: TGTGCCAGCAGCCAAGAACTAGCCTACGAGCAGTACTTC; CDR3aa: CASSQELAYEQYF
j_gene: TRBJ2-1; v_gene: TRBV6-1; abundance: .; d_gene: TRBD2; CDR3nt: TGTGCCAGCAAGACTAGCGGCTCCTACAATGAGCAGTTCTTC; CDR3aa: CASKTSGSYNEQFF
j_gene: TRBJ2-1; v_gene: TRBV2; abundance: once; d_gene: .; CDR3nt: TGTGCCAGCAGTGCGACCGGTCTAGGTGAGCAGTTCTTC; CDR3aa: CASSATGLGEQFF
j_gene: TRBJ2-7; v_gene: TRBV25-1; abundance: once; d_gene: .; CDR3nt: TGTGCCAGCAGTGACCGCAAGCAGTACTTC; CDR3aa: CASSDRKQYF
j_gene: TRBJ1-3; v_gene: TRBV9; abundance: once; d_gene: .; CDR3nt: TGTGCCAGCAGCGACATGGGGAGCTCTGGAAACACCATATATTTT; CDR3aa: CASSDMGSSGNTIYF
j_gene: TRBJ2-3; v_gene: TRBV2; abundance: .; d_gene: .; CDR3nt: TGTGCCAGCGCAATCGGGGGAGATTGGGCAGATACGCAGTATTTT; CDR3aa: CASAIGGDWADTQYF
j_gene: TRBJ2-5; v_gene: TRBV7-9; abundance: .; d_gene: .; CDR3nt: TGTGCCAGCAGCTACCCCCTCAGGGGCAGGGGCCAAGAGACCCAGTACTTC; CDR3aa: CASSYPLRGRGQETQYF
j_gene: TRBJ2-7; v_gene: TRBV5-1; abundance: .; d_gene: .; CDR3nt: TGCGCCAGCAGCTTTCGCGCCGGGTTGAGCTCCTACGAGCAGTACTTC; CDR3aa: CASSFRAGLSSYEQYF
j_gene: TRBJ2-7; v_gene: TRBV25-1; abundance: .; d_gene: .; CDR3nt: TGTGCCAGCAGTGGCCGCATTGGCGGAGCCTACGAGCAGTACTTC; CDR3aa: CASSGRIGGAYEQYF
j_gene: TRBJ2-7; v_gene: TRBV9; abundance: .; d_gene: TRBD2; CDR3nt: TGTGCCAGCAGTGGGGGGCTAGCGGGAGGTTCGATGTACGAGCAGTACTTC; CDR3aa: CASSGGLAGGSMYEQYF
j_gene: TRBJ1-2; v_gene: TRBV15; abundance: .; d_gene: TRBD1; CDR3nt: TGTGCCACCAGCAGAAGCCTGACAGGGGTTGGCTACACCTTC; CDR3aa: CATSRSLTGVGYTF
j_gene: TRBJ1-2; v_gene: TRBV30; abundance: .; d_gene: .; CDR3nt: TGTGCCTGGAGTGGATGGACGGGCTTGAATGGCTACACCTTC; CDR3aa: CAWSGWTGLNGYTF
j_gene: TRBJ2-1; v_gene: TRBV27; abundance: .; d_gene: TRBD2; CDR3nt: TGTGCCAGCAGTTTATCACCGGGACTAGGCGTCAATGAGCAGTTCTTC; CDR3aa: CASSLSPGLGVNEQFF
j_gene: TRBJ2-5; v_gene: TRBV28; abundance: .; d_gene: .; CDR3nt: TGTGCCAGCAGTTTAGCCAGGGGGGGGGATTCGACCCAGTACTTC; CDR3aa: CASSLARGGDSTQYF